These 13 T cell receptor beta chains share one sample of origin, sequenced in a study of shared clonotypes between healthy human individuals. Clones were sequenced by immunoSEQ multiplex PCR, and TCRdb holds only the in-frame ones, with some missing. The repertoire holds 950,000 to 1,100,000 clones, more than 75% seen once, with roughly 0.55% in the top ten. Sequencing was performed on memory CD4+ T cells from PBMCs. Subset here: CD45RA-negative fraction. The receptors were gathered from a man aged 18 to 29 in good health. Some clones in this sample may be carry-over from other donors' samples.

The rearrangement links TRBV2 to TRBJ2-3, with D unresolved. The CDR3 is 14 amino acids. Germline V CDR1 and CDR2: SNHLY, FYNNEI. Trimming took 3 bases from V and 0 from J, leaving 7 bases between them. DNA for the CDR3: TGTGCCAGCAGTGATCGCAAGAGCACAGATACGCAGTATTTT. Protein: CASSDRKSTDTQYF.

This chain connects TRBV6-6 to TRBJ2-7; TRBD2 matches at 8 bases. The CDR3 covers 15 residues. Trimming at V came to 6 bases and at J to 2 bases, leaving 9 bases not matched to a gene. The germline gives CDR1 MNHNY, CDR2 SVGAGI (reference sequence). The chain's CDR3 is CASSPTAGGTYEQYF. The CDR3 coding sequence is TGTGCCAGCAGCCCCACGGCGGGAGGAACCTACGAGCAGTACTTC.

V gene TRBV6-1 combines with J gene TRBJ1-3, with D possibly TRBD1 on 5 matching bases. V was shortened by 6 bases and J by 0 bases, with 12 bases between the two germline ends. CDR1 MNHNS and CDR2 SASEGT come from the germline V gene. This CDR3 is 15 amino acids long. In DNA, the CDR3 is TGTGCCAGCAGGGGGGGAACGGGCTCTGGAAACACCATATATTTT. This gives the protein CASRGGTGSGNTIYF.

This rearrangement joins TRBV30 to TRBJ1-4, with TRBD1 as a possible D gene (5 bases). Germline V gene lookup returns CDR1 GTSNPN and CDR2 SVGIG (reference sequence). V was trimmed by 0 bases and J by 8 bases, leaving 16 bases between them. The CDR3 contains 15 residues. CDR3 protein: CAWSVAFRAGEKLFF. As DNA, the CDR3 is TGTGCCTGGAGTGTTGCTTTCAGGGCGGGCGAAAAACTGTTTTTT.

The rearrangement joins TRBV10-2 to TRBJ2-7; tentatively, D is TRBD1 or TRBD2 (5 bases each). Germline CDR1 WSHSY, CDR2 SAAADI. Trimming stripped 5 bases from V and 5 bases from J, with 7 bases between. The CDR3 runs to 11 residues. CDR3 region: CASSQGHEQYF. CDR3 nucleotide sequence: TGCGCCAGCAGTCAGGGACACGAGCAGTACTTC.

V is TRBV27 and J is TRBJ2-7; D may be TRBD2 (7 bases). This CDR3 spans 16 amino acids. V was clipped by 4 bases and J by 5 bases, with 21 bases between them. Germline-derived CDR1 and CDR2 are MNHEY and SMNVEV (reference sequence). The CDR3 DNA is TGTGCCAGCAGTTCTCTCTCGACCAAGGGGGGGAACGAGCAGTACTTC. Encoded protein: CASSSLSTKGGNEQYF.

The chain employs TRBV4-3 and TRBJ2-2; D remains ambiguous. Trimming cost V 0 bases and J 4 bases, with 6 bases left between them. This CDR3 has 14 amino acids. Germline CDR1 LGHNA, CDR2 YSLEER. The CDR3 spells CASSQDLRTGELFF. The CDR3 DNA reads as TGCGCCAGCAGCCAAGATCTACGCACCGGGGAGCTGTTTTTT.

This rearrangement joins TRBV28 to TRBJ2-2; D unresolved. The germline V and J ends were trimmed by 2 bases and 7 bases, with 5 bases remaining between them. Per germline, CDR1 MDHEN and CDR2 SYDVKM. This CDR3 is built from 12 residues. The CDR3 DNA follows: TGTGCCAGCAGTTTACCCAGCGGGGAGCTGTTTTTT. It encodes CASSLPSGELFF.

The chain links TRBV6-5 to TRBJ2-1; no clear D gene. The germline V gene encodes CDR1 MNHEY and CDR2 SVGAGI. V lost 2 bases and J lost 7, with 12 bases in between. This CDR3 has 14 amino acids. CDR3 sequence (DNA): TGTGCCAGCAGTTACCCCCCCGAAGAGAATGAGCAGTTCTTC. It yields the protein CASSYPPEENEQFF.

This rearrangement joins TRBV7-9 to TRBJ1-2; perhaps TRBD1 as D (6 bases). Germline V gene lookup returns CDR1 SEHNR and CDR2 FQNEAQ (reference sequence). V lost 2 bases and J 8 bases, leaving 18 bases between the germline ends. The CDR3 loop spans 15 amino acids. CDR3 amino acids: CASSLMAGEIGGYTF. CDR3 DNA: TGTGCCAGCAGCTTAATGGCAGGGGAGATCGGCGGCTACACCTTC. The variable domain in full, with the rest retrieved from reference TRBV7-9 and TRBJ1-2, is DTGVSQNPRHKITKRGQNVTFRCDPISEHNRLYWYRQTLGQGPEFLTYFQNEAQLEKSRLLSDRFSAERPKGSFSTLEIQRTEQGDSAMYLCASSLMAGEIGGYTFGSGTRLTVV.

This clone was detected once. The V and J genes are TRBV9 and TRBJ2-3; 10 bases agree with TRBD1. Losses at the gene ends were 0 bases for V and 5 bases for J; bases not matched to a gene: 9. Germline CDR1 and CDR2: SGDLS and YYNGEE. CDR3 length: 17 amino acids. The CDR3 nucleotides are TGTGCCAGCAGCGTAGTACCAGGGACAGGGGCGGGAGATACGCAGTATTTT. This encodes CASSVVPGTGAGDTQYF. The full variable domain, in which reference TRBV9 and TRBJ2-3 provide the parts outside the CDR3, is DSGVTQTPKHLITATGQRVTLRCSPRSGDLSVYWYQQSLDQGLQFLIQYYNGEERAKGNILERFSAQQFPDLHSELNLSSLELGDSALYFCASSVVPGTGAGDTQYFGPGTRLTVL.

V is TRBV28 and J is TRBJ1-5, with 9 bases identical to TRBD1. V shed 6 bases, J shed 11 bases, and the junction held 11 bases outside the gene matches. The CDR3 is 14 residues long. CDR1 is MDHEN and CDR2 is SYDVKM in the germline V gene. The CDR3 reads CASRPPGQGGSQHF. The CDR3 nucleotides read TGTGCCAGCAGACCTCCGGGACAGGGAGGTTCCCAGCATTTT.

The CDR3 sequence: CASSVGLTRQETQYF. Written as DNA, the CDR3 is TGTGCCAGCAGCGTTGGATTGACTAGGCAAGAGACCCAGTACTTC. V is TRBV5-6 and J is TRBJ2-5, with a possible D match to TRBD2 (6 bases). The V end was cut by 4 bases, the J end by 2 bases, with 15 bases between. The germline gives CDR1 SGHDT, CDR2 YYEEEE. This CDR3 has 15 amino acids.